One sample yielded the 18 T cell receptor beta chains listed below, sequenced in a study of spatial heterogeneity in lung cancer. This sample's time point: sample taken at primary tumor resection. Each CDR3 protein gets one entry after TCRdb re-called the 5' RACE reads with MiXCR. Of some 9,600 distinct CDR3 sequences listed, around 5.8% were seen once; the top ten hold around 30%. The material sequenced was normal lung tissue next to the tumor, taken at surgery. These receptors came from a male donor with early-stage non-small cell lung cancer.

This clonotype was counted only a few times. The rearrangement joins TRBV5-1 to TRBJ2-7; 13 bases are shared with TRBD2. CDR1 is SGHRS, CDR2 YFSETQ, per germline. Germline trimming cut 5 bases from V and 4 bases from J; bases unmatched to any gene: 3. The CDR3 is 14 amino acids. CDR3 in amino acids: CASRLTSGRYEQYF. In DNA form, the CDR3 reads TGCGCCAGCAGATTGACTAGCGGGAGGTACGAGCAGTACTTC.

This clonotype was seen at least ten times. The V call is TRBV27, the J call TRBJ2-7; D possibly matches TRBD1 or TRBD2 (5 bases each). With 5 bases removed from V and 4 bases from J, the gap between germline ends came to 18 bases. This CDR3 is built from 15 residues. The germline V gene has CDR1 MNHEY and CDR2 SMNVEV (reference sequence). This chain's CDR3 is CASSVSGHTGYEQYF. DNA of the CDR3: TGTGCCAGCAGTGTCTCAGGGCACACGGGGTACGAGCAGTACTTC.

This clonotype was observed a handful of times. This chain links TRBV3-1 with TRBJ2-3; TRBD1 or TRBD2 may be the D gene (5 bases each). Trimming pared 2 bases from V and 2 bases from J, leaving 17 bases between. Per the germline V gene, CDR1 is LGHDT and CDR2 is YNNKEL (reference sequence). This CDR3 region has 17 residues. As DNA, the CDR3 is TGTGCCAGCAGCCAACCCCGGGGCACAAGAATCACAGATACGCAGTATTTT. Amino acid sequence: CASSQPRGTRITDTQYF.

This chain links TRBV29-1 with TRBJ2-5; 7 bases agree with TRBD1. Germline CDR1 reads SQVTM; CDR2 reads ANQGSEA. The CDR3 runs to 15 residues. Unmatched junction bases numbered 8, after V lost 3 bases and J lost 1 base. CDR3 region: CSVDESGGSQETQYF. The CDR3, as DNA: TGCAGCGTTGACGAGTCAGGGGGATCCCAAGAGACCCAGTACTTC. Together with reference TRBV29-1 and TRBJ2-5, the CDR3 gives the full variable domain: SAVISQKPSRDICQRGTSLTIQCQVDSQVTMMFWYRQQPGQSLTLIATANQGSEATYESGFVIDKFPISRPNLTFSTLTVSNMSPEDSSIYLCSVDESGGSQETQYFGPGTRLLVL.

The V call is TRBV7-9, the J call TRBJ1-1; D is unclear. V lost 0 bases and J 0 bases, leaving 11 bases between the germline ends. Per germline, CDR1 SEHNR and CDR2 FQNEAQ (reference sequence). The CDR3 consists of 16 residues. The chain's CDR3 is CASSLAAWEMNTEAFF. In nucleotides, the CDR3 is TGTGCCAGCAGCTTAGCAGCCTGGGAAATGAACACTGAAGCTTTCTTT. The full variable domain, rest sourced from reference TRBV7-9 and TRBJ1-1, is DTGVSQNPRHKITKRGQNVTFRCDPISEHNRLYWYRQTLGQGPEFLTYFQNEAQLEKSRLLSDRFSAERPKGSFSTLEIQRTEQGDSAMYLCASSLAAWEMNTEAFFGQGTRLTVV.

This clonotype occurred many times. The chain combines TRBV12-3 or TRBV12-4 with TRBJ2-3; the D gene is possibly TRBD2 (5 bases). The CDR3 extends over 15 amino acids. Trimming took 6 bases from V and 2 from J, leaving 15 bases between them. The CDR3 here is CASRFPSGNTDTQYF. The CDR3 DNA follows: TGTGCCAGCAGATTCCCCTCCGGGAACACAGATACGCAGTATTTT.

This clonotype has a count of ten or more. This chain joins TRBV7-3 and TRBJ2-3; D uncertain. Per the germline V gene, CDR1 is SGHTA and CDR2 is FQGTGA. V was trimmed by 2 bases and J by 4 bases, leaving 7 bases between them. CDR3 length: 13 amino acids. CDR3: CASSLARADTQYF. The CDR3 nucleotides are TGTGCCAGCAGCTTAGCTCGGGCAGATACGCAGTATTTT.

This clonotype came up many times. Here the CDR3 reads CASSAPGADTGELFF. The CDR3 nucleotides are TGTGCCAGCAGTGCCCCGGGGGCTGACACCGGGGAGCTGTTTTTT. The chain employs TRBV28 and TRBJ2-2, with D perhaps TRBD1 or TRBD2 (6 bases each). V lost 5 bases and J lost 3, with 13 bases in between. The CDR3 totals 15 residues. Per germline, CDR1 MDHEN and CDR2 SYDVKM.

At least ten counts were recorded for this clonotype. The chain combines TRBV18 with TRBJ2-5; D not certain. V dropped 1 base and J dropped 1 base, with 4 bases sitting between them. The CDR3 spans 13 residues. Looked up from germline, CDR1 is KGHSH and CDR2 is LQKENI. As DNA, the CDR3 is TGTGCCAGCTCACCACAGCCCCAAGAGACCCAGTACTTC. Translating it yields CASSPQPQETQYF.

This clonotype was counted at least ten times. The V gene is TRBV11-2, the J gene TRBJ2-3; D call uncertain. V was pared by 1 base and J by 6 bases, with 11 bases between. The CDR3 sequence is 14 residues long. Germline CDR1 reads SGHAT; CDR2 reads FQNNGV. The CDR3 bases are TGTGCCAGCAGCTTAGTCCTCCTTCGGGATACGCAGTATTTT. It specifies CASSLVLLRDTQYF.

This clonotype has just a few counts. The V gene is TRBV2, the J gene TRBJ2-2; D possibly matches TRBD1 or TRBD2 (5 bases each). CDR1 is SNHLY and CDR2 is FYNNEI in the germline V gene. V was clipped by 9 bases and J by 2 bases, with 13 bases between them. The CDR3 consists of 14 residues. The CDR3 region has the DNA TGTGCCAGTTTCCGGGACCAAAACACCGGGGAGCTGTTTTTT. Its translation is CASFRDQNTGELFF. Together with reference TRBV2 and TRBJ2-2, the CDR3 gives the full variable domain: EPEVTQTPSHQVTQMGQEVILRCVPISNHLYFYWYRQILGQKVEFLVSFYNNEISEKSEIFDDQFSVERPDGSNFTLKIRSTKLEDSAMYFCASFRDQNTGELFFGEGSRLTVL.

J is TRBJ2-2 and V is TRBV6-2 or TRBV6-3; 7 positions match TRBD2. The CDR3 length is 14 residues. Germline-derived CDR1 and CDR2 are MNHEY and SVGEGT. After removal of 6 bases from V and 4 bases from J, the junction contained 5 bases not matched to a gene. CDR3 sequence: CASSRLAITGELFF. The CDR3 region has the DNA TGTGCCAGCAGCAGACTAGCAATCACCGGGGAGCTGTTTTTT.

This clonotype showed up many times. V gene TRBV6-2 or TRBV6-3 combines with J gene TRBJ1-1, with D uncertain. Germline CDR1 and CDR2: MNHEY and SVGEGT. The CDR3 has 15 residues. Trimming left V 4 bases short and J 2 bases short, with 14 bases between. Written as DNA, the CDR3 is TGTGCCAGCAGTTTACTGGAAGGATTTAACACTGAAGCTTTCTTT. It translates to CASSLLEGFNTEAFF.

This clonotype was observed at least ten times. The genes are TRBV20-1 and TRBJ2-1; 15 nucleotides align to TRBD2. V lost 6 bases and J lost 8; bases outside the gene matches: 11. Germline-derived CDR1 and CDR2 are DFQATT and SNEGSKA (reference sequence). CDR3 size: 16 residues. The CDR3 DNA reads as TGCAGTGCAAAGCCGGGACTAGCGGGGGGACGACATGAGCAGTTCTTC. Translation gives CSAKPGLAGGRHEQFF.

Judged by abundance, this clonotype is medium-sized (0.01 to 0.1%). This chain joins TRBV12-3 or TRBV12-4 and TRBJ2-5; TRBD1 might be the D (5 bases). The CDR3 totals 14 residues. V lost 3 bases to trimming and J lost 6 bases, with 14 bases between them. The DNA for the CDR3 is TGTGCCAGCAGTTTGCCAGGGTGGGGAAAGACCCAGTACTTC. It is translated as CASSLPGWGKTQYF.

The gene calls are TRBV28 and TRBJ2-1, with 10 bases aligning to TRBD1. The J segment lost 4 bases and the V segment lost 3 bases, leaving 3 bases of the junction unmatched. The CDR3 loop spans 15 amino acids. CDR1 is MDHEN, CDR2 SYDVKM, per germline. CDR3 sequence: CASSFRTGGYNEQFF. The CDR3 DNA sequence: TGTGCCAGCAGTTTTAGGACAGGGGGATACAATGAGCAGTTCTTC.

The V gene is TRBV30, the J gene TRBJ1-1, with a possible D match to TRBD1 (5 bases). Germline values: CDR1 GTSNPN, CDR2 SVGIG (reference sequence). V shed 0 bases and J shed 4 bases, with 15 bases lying between them. The CDR3 sequence is 15 residues long. In DNA, the CDR3 is TGTGCCTGGAGTGTGTCCCCGCCAAGGGGCACTGAAGCTTTCTTT. As protein: CAWSVSPPRGTEAFF.

In this sample, this clonotype turned up many times. The chain recombines TRBV19 with TRBJ2-6; 9 nucleotides line up with TRBD2. The CDR3 loop spans 14 amino acids. V lost 4 bases, J lost 14 bases, and 9 bases stayed unmatched. The germline CDR1 and CDR2 sequences are LNHDA and SQIVND (reference sequence). CDR3 sequence reads: CASSRAGGLLLLTF. The DNA of the CDR3 is TGTGCCAGTAGTAGAGCGGGAGGCCTACTACTCCTGACTTTC.